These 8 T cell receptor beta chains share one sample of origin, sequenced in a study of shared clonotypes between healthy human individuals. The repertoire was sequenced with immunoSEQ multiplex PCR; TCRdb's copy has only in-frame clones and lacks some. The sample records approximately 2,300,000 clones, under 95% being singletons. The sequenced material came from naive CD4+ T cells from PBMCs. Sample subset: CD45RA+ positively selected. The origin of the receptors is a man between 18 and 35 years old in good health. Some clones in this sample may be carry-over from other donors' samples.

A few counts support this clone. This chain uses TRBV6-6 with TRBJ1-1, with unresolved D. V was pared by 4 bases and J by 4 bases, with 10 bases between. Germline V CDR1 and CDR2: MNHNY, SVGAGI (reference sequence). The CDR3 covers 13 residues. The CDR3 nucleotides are TGTGCCAGCAGTTCGGAGGTAGGCACTGAAGCTTTCTTT. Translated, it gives CASSSEVGTEAFF.

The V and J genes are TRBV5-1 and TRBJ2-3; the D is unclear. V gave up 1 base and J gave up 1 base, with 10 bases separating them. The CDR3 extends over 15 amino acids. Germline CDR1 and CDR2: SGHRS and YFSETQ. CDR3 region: CASSLQWAGTDTQYF. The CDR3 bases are TGCGCCAGCAGCTTGCAGTGGGCTGGCACAGATACGCAGTATTTT.

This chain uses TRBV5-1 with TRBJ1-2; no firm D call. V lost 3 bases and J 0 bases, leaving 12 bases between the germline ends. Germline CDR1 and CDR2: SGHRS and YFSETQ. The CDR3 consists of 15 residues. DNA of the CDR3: TGCGCCAGCAGCTCCGCACAGCTAGCTAACTATGGCTACACCTTC. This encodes CASSSAQLANYGYTF.

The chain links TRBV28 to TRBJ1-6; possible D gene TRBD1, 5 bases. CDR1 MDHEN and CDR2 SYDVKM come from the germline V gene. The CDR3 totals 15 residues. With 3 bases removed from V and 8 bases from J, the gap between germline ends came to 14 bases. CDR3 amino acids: CASSLAGPQDSPLHF. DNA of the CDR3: TGTGCCAGCAGTTTGGCAGGGCCTCAGGATTCACCCCTCCACTTT.

Here the CDR3 DNA reads TGTGCCAGCAGCATAAGGGGGACACCTTCCTACGAGCAGTACTTC. Translated: CASSIRGTPSYEQYF. This chain connects TRBV7-2 to TRBJ2-7; tentatively, D is TRBD1 (6 bases). V was shortened by 5 bases and J by 1 base, with 15 bases between the two germline ends. The CDR3 sequence is 15 residues long. CDR1 is SGHTA and CDR2 is FQGNSA in the germline V gene.

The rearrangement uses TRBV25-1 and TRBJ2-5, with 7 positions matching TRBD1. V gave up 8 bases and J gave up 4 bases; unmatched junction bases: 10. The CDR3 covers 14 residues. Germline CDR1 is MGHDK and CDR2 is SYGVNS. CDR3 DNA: TGTGCCAGCGGGGGATACAGGGGTCCAGAGACCCAGTACTTC. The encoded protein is CASGGYRGPETQYF.

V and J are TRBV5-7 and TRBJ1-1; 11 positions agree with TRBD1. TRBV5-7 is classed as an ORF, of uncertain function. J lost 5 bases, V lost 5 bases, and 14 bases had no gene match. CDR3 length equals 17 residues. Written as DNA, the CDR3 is TGTGCCAGCAGTTACTCGGACAGGGGGCGGGAGCGGACTGAAGCTTTCTTT. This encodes CASSYSDRGRERTEAFF.

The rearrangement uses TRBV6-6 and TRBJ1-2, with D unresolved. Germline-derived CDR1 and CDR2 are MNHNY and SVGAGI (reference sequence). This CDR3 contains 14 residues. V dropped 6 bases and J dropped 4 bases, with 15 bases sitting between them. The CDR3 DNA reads TGTGCCAGCAGCTATACGGGAGCCCCCTATGGCTACACCTTC. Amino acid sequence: CASSYTGAPYGYTF.